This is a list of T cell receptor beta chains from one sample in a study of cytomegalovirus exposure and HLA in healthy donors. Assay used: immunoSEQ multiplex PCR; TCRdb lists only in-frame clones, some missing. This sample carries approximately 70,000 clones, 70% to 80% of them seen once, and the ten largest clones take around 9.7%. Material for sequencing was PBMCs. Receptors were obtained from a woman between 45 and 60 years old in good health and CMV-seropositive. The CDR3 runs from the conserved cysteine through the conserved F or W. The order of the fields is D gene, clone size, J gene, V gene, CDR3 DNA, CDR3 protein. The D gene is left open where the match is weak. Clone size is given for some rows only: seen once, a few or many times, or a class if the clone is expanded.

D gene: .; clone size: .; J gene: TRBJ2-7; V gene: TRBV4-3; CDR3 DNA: TGCGCCAGCAGCCAAGATGGACGTAGGAGGGTCTCCGAGCAGTACTTC; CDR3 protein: CASSQDGRRRVSEQYF
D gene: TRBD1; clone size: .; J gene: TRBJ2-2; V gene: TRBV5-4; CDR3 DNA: TGTGCCAGCAGCTTGTGGGACAGGGGTCTTTCCGGGGAGCTGTTTTTT; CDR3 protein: CASSLWDRGLSGELFF
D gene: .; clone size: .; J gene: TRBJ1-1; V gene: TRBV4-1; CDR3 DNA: TGCGCCAGCAGCCAAGCCGGGACAATGAACACTGAAGCTTTCTTT; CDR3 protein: CASSQAGTMNTEAFF
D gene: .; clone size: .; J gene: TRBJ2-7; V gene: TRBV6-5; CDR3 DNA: TGTGCCAGCAGTCAAACGCAGGGGAGAGCCTACGAGCAGTACTTC; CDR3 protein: CASSQTQGRAYEQYF
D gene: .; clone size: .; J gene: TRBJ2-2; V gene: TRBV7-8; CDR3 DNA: TGTGCCAGCAGCCACGGACAGAAGGCGAACACCGGGGAGCTGTTTTTT; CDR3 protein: CASSHGQKANTGELFF
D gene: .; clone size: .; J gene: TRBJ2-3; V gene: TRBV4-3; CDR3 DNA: TGCGCCAGTCCGCAACCTGGAGGATGCACAGATACGCAGTATTTT; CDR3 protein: CASPQPGGCTDTQYF
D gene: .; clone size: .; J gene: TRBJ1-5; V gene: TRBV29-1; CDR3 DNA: TGCAGCGTACAACGGGATTTCGATCAGCCCCAGCATTTT; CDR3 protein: CSVQRDFDQPQHF
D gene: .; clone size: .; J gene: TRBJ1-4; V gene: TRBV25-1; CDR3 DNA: TGTGCCAGCAGTTACCAGGGGTCCGGTGAAAAACTGTTTTTT; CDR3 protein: CASSYQGSGEKLFF
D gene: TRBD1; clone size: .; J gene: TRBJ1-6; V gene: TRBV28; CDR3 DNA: TGTGCCAATGGGGACAGGGGCAATTCACCCCTCCACTTT; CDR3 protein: CANGDRGNSPLHF
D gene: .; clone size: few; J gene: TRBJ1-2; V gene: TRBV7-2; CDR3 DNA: TGTGCCAGCAGCCGTACAGGGACATTAAATGGCTACACCTTC; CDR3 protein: CASSRTGTLNGYTF
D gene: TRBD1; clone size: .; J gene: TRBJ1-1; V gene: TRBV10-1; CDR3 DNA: TGCGCCAGCAGTGAGACGGGACAGATTGAAGCTTTCTTT; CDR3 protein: CASSETGQIEAFF
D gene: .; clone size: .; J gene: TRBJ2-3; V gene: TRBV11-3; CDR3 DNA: TGTGCCAGTATAGGGGGCACAGATACGCAGTATTTT; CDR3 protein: CASIGGTDTQYF
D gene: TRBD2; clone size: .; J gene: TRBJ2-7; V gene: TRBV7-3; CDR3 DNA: TGTGCCAGCAGCTTACTAGCGGGAGGTTCCTACGAGCAGTACTTC; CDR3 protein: CASSLLAGGSYEQYF
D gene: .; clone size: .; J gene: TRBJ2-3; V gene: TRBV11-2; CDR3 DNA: TGTGCCAGCAGCCTACCGCCGGGACATACTAAAGAGGACACAGATACGCAGTATTTT; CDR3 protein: CASSLPPGHTKEDTDTQYF
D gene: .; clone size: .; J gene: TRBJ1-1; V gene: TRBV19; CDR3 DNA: TGTGCCAGTAGTTTTGATGGGGCGAACACTGAAGCTTTCTTT; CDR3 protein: CASSFDGANTEAFF
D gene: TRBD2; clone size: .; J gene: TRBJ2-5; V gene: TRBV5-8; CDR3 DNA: TGTGCCAGCAGGCGGGAGTACCAAGAGACCCAGTACTTC; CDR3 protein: CASRREYQETQYF
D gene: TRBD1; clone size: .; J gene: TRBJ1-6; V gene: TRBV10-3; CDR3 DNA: TGTGCCATCAGTGACGGGACAGCCTCATCACCCCTCCACTTT; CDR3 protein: CAISDGTASSPLHF
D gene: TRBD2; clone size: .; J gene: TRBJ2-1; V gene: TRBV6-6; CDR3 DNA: TGTGCCAGCAGTTACACTAGCGGGGGGGCAGGGTTAGAGTTCTTC; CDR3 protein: CASSYTSGGAGLEFF
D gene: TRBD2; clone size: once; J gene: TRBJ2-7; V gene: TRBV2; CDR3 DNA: TGTGCCAGCAGTGAGAATACTAGCGCGGCATACGAGCAGTACTTC; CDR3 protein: CASSENTSAAYEQYF
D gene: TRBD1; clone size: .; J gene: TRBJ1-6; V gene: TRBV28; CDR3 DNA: TGTGCCAGCAGTTTATCTTTTTATACGGCAGGGGGCTTGGGCTCACCCCTCCACTTT; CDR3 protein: CASSLSFYTAGGLGSPLHF
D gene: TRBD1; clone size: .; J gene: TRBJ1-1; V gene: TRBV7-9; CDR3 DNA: TGTGCCAGCAGCCCGCAGGGCGGGACAGGGATTGAAGCTTTCTTT; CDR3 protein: CASSPQGGTGIEAFF
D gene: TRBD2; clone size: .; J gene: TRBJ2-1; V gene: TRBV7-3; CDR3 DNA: TGTGCCAGCAGCAGGACTAGCGGGAGTGTGGAGCAGTTCTTC; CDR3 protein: CASSRTSGSVEQFF
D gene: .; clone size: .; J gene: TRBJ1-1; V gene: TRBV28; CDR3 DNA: TGTGCCAGCAGTTCTAGTAACACTGAAGCTTTCTTT; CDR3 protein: CASSSSNTEAFF
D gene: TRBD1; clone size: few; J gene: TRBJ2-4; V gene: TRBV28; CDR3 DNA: TGTGCCAGCAGGCCTCCGACAGGGGGCTGGCACTTC; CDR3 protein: CASRPPTGGWHF
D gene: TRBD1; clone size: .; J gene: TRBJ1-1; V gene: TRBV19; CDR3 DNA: TGTGCCAGTATTAAGTACAGGGGGACTGAAGCTTTCTTT; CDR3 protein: CASIKYRGTEAFF
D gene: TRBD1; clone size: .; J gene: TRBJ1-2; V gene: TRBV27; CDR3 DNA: TGTGCCAGCAGACGGACCGGGACAGGGCCCTTTGACACCTTC; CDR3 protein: CASRRTGTGPFDTF
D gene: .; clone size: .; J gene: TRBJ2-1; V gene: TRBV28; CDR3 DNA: TGTGCCAGCAGTTTATCCCAGCGCTGGGGAGAAGAGCAGTTCTTC; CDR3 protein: CASSLSQRWGEEQFF
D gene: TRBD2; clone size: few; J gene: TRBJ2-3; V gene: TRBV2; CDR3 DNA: TGTGCCAGCCAGCGCGGGGGGAGCACAGATACGCAGTATTTT; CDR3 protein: CASQRGGSTDTQYF
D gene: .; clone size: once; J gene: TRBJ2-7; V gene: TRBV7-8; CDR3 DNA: TGTGCCAGCAGCTTAGGGGCGGGGGCCTCCTACGAGCAGTACTTC; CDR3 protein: CASSLGAGASYEQYF
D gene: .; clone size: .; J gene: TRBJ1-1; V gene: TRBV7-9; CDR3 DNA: TGTGCCAGCAGCCCTGGGCGGGGAGGCGACACTGAAGCTTTCTTT; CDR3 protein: CASSPGRGGDTEAFF
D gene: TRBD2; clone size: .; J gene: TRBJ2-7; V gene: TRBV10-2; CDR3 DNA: TGCGCCAGCAGCCCACCGGGACTAGCGTCCGAGCAGTACTTC; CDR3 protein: CASSPPGLASEQYF
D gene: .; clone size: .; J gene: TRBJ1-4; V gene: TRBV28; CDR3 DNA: TGTGCCAGCAGCCTTAGGGGGGGCCATGAAAAACTGTTTTTT; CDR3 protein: CASSLRGGHEKLFF
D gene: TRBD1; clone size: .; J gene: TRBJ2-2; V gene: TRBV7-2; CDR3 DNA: TGTGCCAGCAGCTCGCAGGGGGCGGGCTTCACCGGGGAGCTGTTTTTT; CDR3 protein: CASSSQGAGFTGELFF
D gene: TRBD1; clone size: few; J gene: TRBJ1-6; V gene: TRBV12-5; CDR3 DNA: TGTGCTAGTGGTCCCGGGACAGGGAACATTCCCCTCCACTTT; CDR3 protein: CASGPGTGNIPLHF
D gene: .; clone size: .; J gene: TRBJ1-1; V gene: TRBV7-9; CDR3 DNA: TGTGCCAGCAGCTTAATGGGGTCAGGGGTAGGCACTGAAGCTTTCTTT; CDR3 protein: CASSLMGSGVGTEAFF
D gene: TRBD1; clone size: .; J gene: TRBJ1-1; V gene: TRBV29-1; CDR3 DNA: TGCAGCGTTGCGAATACAGGGGGAGGGGTCTCAGCTTTCTTT; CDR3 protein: CSVANTGGGVSAFF
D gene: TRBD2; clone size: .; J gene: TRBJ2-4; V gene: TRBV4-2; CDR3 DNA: TGTGCCAGCAGCCAAGCGGGAGGAATCGACATTCAGTACTTC; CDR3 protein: CASSQAGGIDIQYF
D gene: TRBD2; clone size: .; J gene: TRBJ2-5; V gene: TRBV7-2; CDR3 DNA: TGTGCGAGTACGGGCGGGGGGTTGGGTAAAGAGACCCAGTACTTC; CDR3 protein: CASTGGGLGKETQYF
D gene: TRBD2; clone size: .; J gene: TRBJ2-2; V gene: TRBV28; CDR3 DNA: TGTGCCAGCAGTTCTCCGGGACTAGCGGGGGGACCGACCACCGGGGAGCTGTTTTTT; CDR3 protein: CASSSPGLAGGPTTGELFF
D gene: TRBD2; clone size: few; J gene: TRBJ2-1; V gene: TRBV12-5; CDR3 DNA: TGTGCTAGTGCCATCTGGGGGGGTAATGAGCAGTTCTTC; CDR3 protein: CASAIWGGNEQFF
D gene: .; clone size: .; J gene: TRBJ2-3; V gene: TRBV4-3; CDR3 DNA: TGCGCCAGCAGCCAACGACAGGTCGGCACAGATACGCAGTATTTT; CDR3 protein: CASSQRQVGTDTQYF
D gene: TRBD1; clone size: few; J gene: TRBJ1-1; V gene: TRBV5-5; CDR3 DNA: TGTGCCAGCAGCTTTGGGACAGGGACTGAAGCTTTCTTT; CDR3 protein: CASSFGTGTEAFF
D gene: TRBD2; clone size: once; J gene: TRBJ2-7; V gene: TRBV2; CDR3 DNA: TGTGCCAGCAGTAATAGCGGGAGGGCGGAAGAGCAGTACTTC; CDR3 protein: CASSNSGRAEEQYF
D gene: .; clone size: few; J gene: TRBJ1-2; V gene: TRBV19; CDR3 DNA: TGTGCCAGTAGTACCGAGAGAGCTTTTGGCTACACCTTC; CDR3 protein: CASSTERAFGYTF
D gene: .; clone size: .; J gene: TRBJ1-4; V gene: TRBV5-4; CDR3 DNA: TGTGCCAGCAGCCCGGGGGGGGACGGTGTCAATGAAAAACTGTTTTTT; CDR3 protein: CASSPGGDGVNEKLFF
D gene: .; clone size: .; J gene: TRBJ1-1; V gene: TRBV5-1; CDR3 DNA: TGCGCCAGCAGCGGGGGGGCGGGGAACACTGAAGCTTTCTTT; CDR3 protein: CASSGGAGNTEAFF
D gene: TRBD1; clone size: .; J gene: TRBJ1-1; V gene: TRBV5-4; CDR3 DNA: TGTGCCAGCAGCTCCGGTGCCAGGGGGCTCACTGAAGCTTTCTTT; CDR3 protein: CASSSGARGLTEAFF
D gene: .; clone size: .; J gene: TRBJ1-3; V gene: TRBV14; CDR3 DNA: TGTGCCAGCAGCTACAAATCAGGAAACACCATATATTTT; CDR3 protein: CASSYKSGNTIYF
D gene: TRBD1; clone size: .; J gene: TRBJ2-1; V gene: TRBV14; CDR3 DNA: TGTGCCAGCAGCCAAGGACAGGGGCGATACAATGAGCAGTTCTTC; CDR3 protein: CASSQGQGRYNEQFF